This T cell receptor (beta chain) appears in the sequencing data of a study of patients and donors after allogeneic stem cell transplantation. This clonotype was counted only a few times. V lost 3 bases and J 5 bases, leaving 10 bases between the germline ends. The germline gives CDR1 SQVTM, CDR2 ANQGSEA. This CDR3 has 12 amino acids. Using its own MiXCR run on the RT-PCR reads, TCRdb lists one record per CDR3 protein. The sample has roughly 880,000 distinct CDR3 sequences, more than 15% seen once. The chain carries TRBV29-1 and TRBJ1-1, with unresolved D. The sequencing input was blood, either unsorted or a sorted T cell fraction (not recorded which). The receptor was derived from a human donor who was either an allogeneic HSCT recipient or a stem cell or donor lymphocyte infusion donor (not recorded which). It is not recorded whose cells these are; they may come from a transplant donor. Here the CDR3 reads CSVDMGKTEAFF. In DNA form, the CDR3 reads TGCAGCGTTGACATGGGGAAGACTGAAGCTTTCTTT.